This T cell receptor beta chain was profiled in a study of blood T cells in healthy people across ages. This clonotype showed up just once. Sample-barcoded 5' priming and a J-beta primer mix drove a second PCR of roughly 6 to 12 cycles. Each single sample gave us at least 2.5 million CDR3-containing paired-end reads. TCRdb analysed the 5' RACE reads with MiXCR anew, one entry per CDR3 protein. The table shows about 1.6 million distinct CDR3 sequences, with around 36% occurring only once. The specimen sequenced was blood. The TCR comes from a woman in her 30s in good health.

CDR3 sequence: CSAHRGMDEQYF. For the CDR3, the DNA is TGCAGTGCTCACAGGGGAATGGACGAGCAGTACTTC. The V and J genes are TRBV29-1 and TRBJ2-7, with 7 bases aligning to TRBD1. The CDR3 loop spans 12 amino acids. Germline CDR1 SQVTM, CDR2 ANQGSEA.